Included here is one T cell receptor (beta chain) sequence, with context. The data were obtained in a study of memory CD4+ T cells and cytomegalovirus serostatus. Data came from immunoSEQ multiplex PCR; TCRdb stores just in-frame clones and leaves some out. The sample yields about 75,000 clones, about 73% seen once. The CDR3 covers 15 residues. Germline V CDR1 and CDR2: WSHSY, SAAADI. V lost 5 bases and J lost 5; bases outside the gene matches: 4. The sort gate was single viable CD3+CD4+CD8-CD45RO+ cells for memory CD4+ T cells. The J gene is TRBJ2-1, the V gene TRBV10-2; 12 bases align to TRBD2. The sequence came from an adult in good health and CMV-seropositive. What was sequenced was memory CD4+ T cells from blood. The CDR3 loop is CASSLLAGGNNEQFF. CDR3 in DNA: TGCGCCAGCAGTCTTCTAGCGGGAGGGAACAATGAGCAGTTCTTC.